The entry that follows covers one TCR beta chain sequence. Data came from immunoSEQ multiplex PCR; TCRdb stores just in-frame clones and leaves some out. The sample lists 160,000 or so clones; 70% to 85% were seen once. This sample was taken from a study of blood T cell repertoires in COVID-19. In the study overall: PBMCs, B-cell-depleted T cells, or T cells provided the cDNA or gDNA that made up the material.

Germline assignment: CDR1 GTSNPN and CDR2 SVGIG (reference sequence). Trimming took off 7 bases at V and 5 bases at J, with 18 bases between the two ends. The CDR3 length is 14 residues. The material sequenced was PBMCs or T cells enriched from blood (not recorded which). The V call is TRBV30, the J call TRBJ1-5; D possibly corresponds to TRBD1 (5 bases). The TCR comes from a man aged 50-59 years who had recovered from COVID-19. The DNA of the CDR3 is TGTGCCTTAGGGGTCGGGGGAATGGATCAGCCCCAGCATTTT. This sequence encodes CALGVGGMDQPQHF.